These 17 T cell receptor beta chains were sequenced from one sample in a study of technical replicates of blood from a handful of donors. Sequencing was performed with immunoSEQ multiplex PCR; in TCRdb, only in-frame clones are kept and a portion is missing. The data contain under 100,000 clones, roughly 96% of them singletons. Sequences were obtained from T cells isolated from PBMCs. The receptors originated from a human donor in good health.

The CDR3 reads CATRQGVTDTQYF. CDR3 nucleotide sequence: TGCGCCACAAGACAGGGAGTCACAGATACGCAGTATTTT. V is TRBV4-1 and J is TRBJ2-3; 7 bases line up with TRBD1. Looked up from germline, CDR1 is MGHRA and CDR2 is YSYEKL. The CDR3 runs to 13 residues. The V segment lost 10 bases and the J segment 2 bases; nucleotides outside the gene matches: 6.

This clone was counted a few times. This chain links TRBV9 with TRBJ1-1, with 8 bases fitting TRBD1. Unmatched junction bases numbered 2, after V lost 0 bases and J lost 1 base. The germline V gene has CDR1 SGDLS and CDR2 YYNGEE. The CDR3 covers 15 residues. The CDR3, as DNA: TGTGCCAGCAGCGTAGCAGGACAGGGGAACACTGAAGCTTTCTTT. Protein sequence: CASSVAGQGNTEAFF.

The gene calls are TRBV5-6 and TRBJ1-3; 8 nucleotides agree with TRBD1. The V gene's germline CDR1 is SGHDT and CDR2 YYEEEE. V trimming: 1 base; J trimming: 2 bases; junction bases outside the gene matches: 11. This CDR3 contains 18 residues. The CDR3 spells CASSLLAGGGLTGNTIYF. CDR3 nucleotide sequence: TGTGCCAGCAGCTTGTTGGCAGGGGGCGGGCTAACTGGAAACACCATATATTTT.

The rearrangement uses TRBV14 and TRBJ2-3; 7 nucleotides agree with TRBD2. Per the germline V gene, CDR1 is SGHDN and CDR2 is FVKESK. The ends lost 7 bases at V and 10 bases at J; junction bases unmatched: 17. The CDR3 extends over 15 amino acids. CDR3 sequence reads: CASKRSGTKQVAQYF. CDR3 coding DNA: TGTGCCAGCAAGCGATCCGGGACTAAACAGGTTGCGCAGTATTTT.

The V gene is TRBV27, the J gene TRBJ1-1; TRBD1 agrees at 9 bases. The CDR3 has 15 residues. Trimming removed 4 bases from V and 4 bases from J; junction bases left unmatched: 7. The germline V gene encodes CDR1 MNHEY and CDR2 SMNVEV (reference sequence). The CDR3 bases are TGTGCCAGCAGTTGGGACAGGGAGGTTGTCACTGAAGCTTTCTTT. Encoded protein: CASSWDREVVTEAFF.

The chain links TRBV11-1 to TRBJ1-4; D is unresolved. The CDR3 has 14 amino acids. V dropped 5 bases and J dropped 8 bases, with 15 bases sitting between them. Germline CDR1 and CDR2: SGHAT and FQDESV (reference sequence). CDR3 loop: CASSPPGGYEKLFF. For the CDR3, the DNA is TGTGCCAGCAGCCCCCCAGGAGGATACGAAAAACTGTTTTTT.

This clone appeared once. The chain uses TRBV16 and TRBJ1-2; D ambiguous. V lost 3 bases and J 6 bases, leaving 11 bases between the germline ends. The germline CDR1 and CDR2 sequences are KGHSY and FQNENV. CDR3 length: 13 amino acids. CDR3 sequence reads: CASSHREENGYTF. CDR3 bases: TGTGCCAGCAGCCACCGGGAAGAGAATGGCTACACCTTC.

This chain connects TRBV6-6 to TRBJ2-7; 9 positions agree with TRBD1. V shed 4 bases and J 3 bases; nucleotides not matched to a gene: 7. CDR1 and CDR2 from the germline V gene are MNHNY and SVGAGI (reference sequence). The CDR3 sequence is 15 residues long. CDR3 DNA sequence: TGTGCCAGCAGTTTGACCGGGACAGGGTACTACGAGCAGTACTTC. Encoded protein: CASSLTGTGYYEQYF.

This chain connects TRBV27 to TRBJ2-1; TRBD2 matches 8 bases. V shed 5 bases, J shed 4 bases, and the junction held 7 bases outside the gene matches. The germline V gene encodes CDR1 MNHEY and CDR2 SMNVEV (reference sequence). The CDR3 has 15 residues. The CDR3 region is CASSLGTSGYNEQFF. The CDR3 DNA reads TGTGCCAGCAGTCTGGGGACTAGTGGGTACAATGAGCAGTTCTTC.

V usage is TRBV11-2 and J usage is TRBJ2-3, with 13 bases that match TRBD2. Germline lookup yields CDR1 SGHAT and CDR2 FQNNGV. The CDR3 spans 20 residues. Germline trimming cut 0 bases from V and 2 bases from J; bases unmatched to any gene: 11. The CDR3 here is CASSLEGTSGDFFSTDTQYF. Written as DNA, the CDR3 is TGTGCCAGCAGCTTAGAAGGGACTAGCGGGGATTTTTTTTCCACAGATACGCAGTATTTT.

The genes are TRBV5-1 and TRBJ2-7, with TRBD1 identical over 8 bases. The CDR3 is made up of 14 amino acids. Germline loops: CDR1 SGHRS, CDR2 YFSETQ. V lost 2 bases and J lost 3; bases outside the gene matches: 4. In nucleotides, the CDR3 is TGCGCCAGCAGCTTTGGGGACAGGTTCTACGAGCAGTACTTC. Encoded protein: CASSFGDRFYEQYF.

V and J are TRBV7-9 and TRBJ2-7; 10 positions match TRBD2. In germline, CDR1 is SEHNR, CDR2 FQNEAQ (reference sequence). The trim removed 4 bases at V and 2 bases at J, leaving 17 bases unmatched. The CDR3 length is 19 residues. This CDR3 is CASSYPDTESSGSPYEQYF. The CDR3 bases are TGTGCCAGCAGCTATCCGGACACAGAATCTAGCGGGAGTCCCTACGAGCAGTACTTC. Full variable domain (missing parts from reference TRBV7-9 and TRBJ2-7): DTGVSQNPRHKITKRGQNVTFRCDPISEHNRLYWYRQTLGQGPEFLTYFQNEAQLEKSRLLSDRFSAERPKGSFSTLEIQRTEQGDSAMYLCASSYPDTESSGSPYEQYFGPGTRLTVT.

CDR3 sequence reads: CASSNMQGTNGYTF. The CDR3 DNA sequence: TGTGCCAGCAGTAATATGCAGGGGACTAATGGCTACACCTTC. The chain is built from TRBV6-1 and TRBJ1-2; D is perhaps TRBD1 (6 bases). V shed 5 bases and J shed 6 bases, with 16 bases lying between them. The germline CDR1 and CDR2 sequences are MNHNS and SASEGT. The CDR3 is made up of 14 amino acids.

The chain recombines TRBV29-1 with TRBJ1-1, with a possible D match to TRBD1 (6 bases). Germline CDR1 and CDR2: SQVTM and ANQGSEA. Trimming left V 4 bases short and J 1 base short, with 13 bases between. The CDR3 is 14 amino acids. CDR3 sequence: CSVGLQGRNTEAFF. The CDR3 nucleotides read TGCAGCGTTGGTTTACAGGGACGGAACACTGAAGCTTTCTTT.

The V call is TRBV4-1, the J call TRBJ1-2; possibly TRBD1 for D (5 bases). Deletions cut 0 bases from V and 5 bases from J, with 10 bases between. CDR1 MGHRA and CDR2 YSYEKL come from the germline V gene. The CDR3 loop spans 14 amino acids. CDR3 amino acids: CASSQEERGYGYTF. CDR3 coding DNA: TGCGCCAGCAGCCAAGAAGAAAGGGGTTATGGCTACACCTTC.

The chain couples TRBV6-5 to TRBJ2-7, with 10 nucleotides matching TRBD1. This CDR3 region has 12 residues. Germline V gives CDR1 MNHEY, CDR2 SVGAGI. V trimming: 8 bases; J trimming: 4 bases; junction bases outside the gene matches: 2. The CDR3 DNA sequence: TGTGCCAGCCGGGACAGGGGTTACGAGCAGTACTTC. Protein sequence: CASRDRGYEQYF.

CDR3 bases: TGTGCCAGCACAGGGGAGGGTACTGGAAACACCATATATTTT. It is translated as CASTGEGTGNTIYF. The chain employs TRBV11-3 and TRBJ1-3, with D perhaps matching TRBD1 (6 bases). Germline loops: CDR1 SGHNT, CDR2 YENEEA. CDR3 length equals 14 residues. V shed 7 bases and J shed 2 bases, with 12 bases lying between them.